Listed below are T cell receptor beta chains from one sample, sequenced in a study of shared clonotypes between healthy human individuals. The assay was immunoSEQ multiplex PCR, and TCRdb's table has in-frame clones only and misses some. Of around 2,000,000 clones listed, roughly 95% are singletons. Sequencing was carried out using naive CD8+ T cells sorted from blood. These receptors were obtained from a man aged 18 to 29 in good health. The CDR3 runs from the conserved cysteine through the conserved F or W. The order of the fields is J gene, clone size, V gene, D gene, CDR3 protein, CDR3 DNA. D genes are given only for firm matches. Clone size is not always given. Where it is, it says once, few, many or a class for expanded clones.

>TRBJ1-3|once|TRBV19|.
CASSIIQGGPGNTIYF
TGTGCCAGTAGTATAATCCAGGGAGGTCCTGGAAACACCATATATTTT
>TRBJ2-7|.|TRBV4-3|TRBD2
CASSPDLAGDSYEQYF
TGCGCCAGCAGCCCAGACCTAGCGGGAGACTCCTACGAGCAGTACTTC
>TRBJ2-6|.|TRBV5-6|.
CASSLDPGANVLTF
TGTGCCAGCAGCTTGGACCCTGGGGCCAACGTCCTGACTTTC
>TRBJ2-1|once|TRBV5-4|.
CASQGGTGNEQFF
TGTGCCAGCCAAGGGGGTACTGGTAATGAGCAGTTCTTC
>TRBJ2-5|.|TRBV4-1|TRBD2
CASSQALAGDQETQYF
TGCGCCAGCAGCCAAGCCCTAGCGGGGGACCAAGAGACCCAGTACTTC
>TRBJ2-1|.|TRBV29-1|.
CSVEYMAGTDEQFF
TGCAGCGTTGAATATATGGCAGGGACCGATGAGCAGTTCTTC
>TRBJ2-5|.|TRBV15|.
CATSREGFEETQYF
TGTGCCACCAGCAGAGAAGGTTTCGAGGAGACCCAGTACTTC
>TRBJ2-1|.|TRBV29-1|.
CSVGGLIHNEQFF
TGCAGCGTTGGTGGGCTGATACACAATGAGCAGTTCTTC
>TRBJ1-1|.|TRBV6-1|.
CASRWASNTEAFF
TGTGCCAGCAGATGGGCGTCGAACACTGAAGCTTTCTTT
>TRBJ1-2|.|TRBV19|.
CASSIDLEGRNTF
TGTGCCAGTAGTATAGATCTTGAGGGGAGGAACACCTTC
>TRBJ2-3|.|TRBV4-1|TRBD2
CASSHFPSGGWGDTQYF
TGCGCCAGCAGCCACTTCCCTAGCGGGGGGTGGGGAGATACGCAGTATTTT
>TRBJ1-6|.|TRBV7-9|.
CASSWERGLGSPLHF
TGTGCCAGCAGCTGGGAGCGTGGATTAGGTTCACCCCTCCACTTT
>TRBJ1-1|once|TRBV15|.
CATSTDTDKAFF
TGTGCCACCAGCACAGACACAGATAAAGCTTTCTTT
>TRBJ2-7|few|TRBV6-5|.
CASSYRGAYEQYF
TGTGCCAGCAGTTACAGGGGGGCCTACGAGCAGTACTTC
>TRBJ2-7|.|TRBV11-2|.
CASSLGQGTYEQYF
TGTGCCAGCAGCCTGGGGCAGGGGACTTACGAGCAGTACTTC
>TRBJ2-7|once|TRBV11-2|TRBD1
CASSFSEGTGGYEQYF
TGTGCCAGCAGCTTTTCCGAAGGGACAGGGGGTTACGAGCAGTACTTC
>TRBJ2-5|.|TRBV5-6|.
CASSLDAQETQYF
TGTGCCAGCAGCTTGGACGCACAAGAGACCCAGTACTTC
>TRBJ2-7|.|TRBV27|.
CASSLGDGGTYEQYF
TGTGCCAGCAGTTTAGGGGATGGAGGGACCTACGAGCAGTACTTC
>TRBJ2-7|.|TRBV9|TRBD2
CASSVGISGGADEQYF
TGTGCCAGCAGCGTAGGCATCAGCGGGGGGGCCGACGAGCAGTACTTC
>TRBJ2-1|.|TRBV14|TRBD1
CACNPGGAWGEQFF
TGTGCCTGTAACCCAGGGGGCGCGTGGGGTGAGCAGTTCTTC
>TRBJ1-1|.|TRBV5-1|.
CASSMGGENTEAFF
TGCGCCAGCAGCATGGGGGGCGAGAACACTGAAGCTTTCTTT
>TRBJ2-7|once|TRBV13|.
CASSNRSEQYF
TGTGCCAGCAGCAACAGATCCGAGCAGTACTTC
>TRBJ2-7|.|TRBV10-3|.
CATFGGAGYEQYF
TGTGCCACTTTTGGGGGAGCAGGGTACGAGCAGTACTTC
>TRBJ1-2|.|TRBV30|TRBD1
CAWRPFTGTGYGYTF
TGTGCCTGGAGGCCCTTCACCGGGACAGGGTACGGCTACACCTTC
>TRBJ2-3|.|TRBV6-1|.
CASSEGGSTDTQYF
TGTGCCAGCAGTGAAGGTGGGAGCACAGATACGCAGTATTTT
>TRBJ2-2|.|TRBV27|.
CASSLVGPITGELFF
TGTGCCAGCAGTTTGGTGGGCCCGATCACCGGGGAGCTGTTTTTT
>TRBJ2-7|.|TRBV4-3|TRBD2
CASSQALAGESYEQYF
TGCGCCAGCAGCCAGGCACTAGCGGGAGAGTCCTACGAGCAGTACTTC
>TRBJ1-1|.|TRBV19|.
CASSPRQLLATEAFF
TGTGCCAGTAGTCCCCGACAGTTACTAGCCACTGAAGCTTTCTTT
>TRBJ1-6|.|TRBV15|.
CATSRGDSPLHF
TGTGCCACCAGCAGAGGGGACTCACCCCTCCACTTT
>TRBJ1-2|once|TRBV10-3|.
CAISEGGGYTF
TGTGCCATCTCCGAAGGGGGAGGCTACACCTTC
>TRBJ1-2|.|TRBV27|TRBD1
CASSLLATGKGYTF
TGTGCCAGCAGTTTATTGGCGACAGGGAAGGGCTACACCTTC
>TRBJ2-7|.|TRBV7-9|TRBD2
CASSPAGDPYEQYF
TGTGCCAGCAGCCCAGCGGGGGACCCCTACGAGCAGTACTTC
>TRBJ1-2|once|TRBV13|TRBD1
CASSFDRDSAGYTF
TGTGCCAGCAGCTTCGACCGGGACAGCGCTGGCTACACCTTC
>TRBJ2-7|once|TRBV4-2|.
CASSQEQGSNEQYF
TGTGCCAGCAGCCAAGAACAGGGCTCCAACGAGCAGTACTTC
>TRBJ2-3|.|TRBV2|.
CARSTNRDSDTQYF
TGTGCCAGGAGCACCAACAGGGATTCCGATACGCAGTATTTT
>TRBJ2-3|.|TRBV4-3|TRBD2
CASSQDPTSGSSTDTQYF
TGCGCCAGCAGCCAAGATCCGACTAGCGGATCTAGCACAGATACGCAGTATTTT
>TRBJ2-6|.|TRBV6-5|.
CATGEFSGANVLTF
TGTGCCACAGGGGAATTTTCTGGGGCCAACGTCCTGACTTTC
>TRBJ1-1|.|TRBV5-1|TRBD1
CASSFGTGLNTEAFF
TGCGCCAGCAGCTTTGGGACAGGGCTAAACACTGAAGCTTTCTTT
>TRBJ2-7|.|TRBV4-1|.
CASSLRDGYYEQYF
TGCGCCAGCAGCCTCCGGGACGGTTACTACGAGCAGTACTTC
>TRBJ2-1|.|TRBV11-2|.
CASSSSFGTREQFF
TGTGCCAGCAGCTCATCCTTCGGGACTCGTGAGCAGTTCTTC
>TRBJ1-2|.|TRBV15|.
CATSSLDTGASGSYGYTF
TGTGCCACCAGCAGCCTTGATACGGGGGCTTCTGGGAGCTATGGCTACACCTTC
>TRBJ2-4|.|TRBV19|.
CASSTQNIQYF
TGTGCCAGTAGTACCCAAAACATTCAGTACTTC
>TRBJ2-5|once|TRBV19|.
CASTPRSVQGSPETQYF
TGTGCCAGTACCCCCCGGTCGGTCCAGGGAAGCCCAGAGACCCAGTACTTC
>TRBJ1-1|.|TRBV10-1|.
CASSEEGAEAFF
TGCGCCAGCAGTGAAGAGGGAGCTGAAGCTTTCTTT
>TRBJ2-7|.|TRBV5-4|.
CASSLDGDYEQYF
TGTGCCAGCAGCTTGGATGGGGACTACGAGCAGTACTTC
>TRBJ2-7|.|TRBV4-3|.
CASSQARSTYEQYF
TGCGCCAGCAGCCAAGCACGGAGCACGTACGAGCAGTACTTC
>TRBJ1-4|once|TRBV6-6|.
CASTPGQPEKLFF
TGTGCCAGCACCCCAGGACAGCCTGAAAAACTGTTTTTT
>TRBJ1-6|.|TRBV14|TRBD1
CASSSGQGLLGDSPLHF
TGTGCCAGCAGCTCGGGACAGGGCCTACTCGGGGACTCACCCCTCCACTTT
>TRBJ2-7|.|TRBV10-3|TRBD2
CAISGPPGLVEYEQYF
TGTGCCATCAGTGGACCCCCGGGACTAGTGGAGTACGAGCAGTACTTC
>TRBJ2-3|.|TRBV13|TRBD2
CASGTRRDTQYF
TGTGCCAGTGGGACTAGACGAGATACGCAGTATTTT
>TRBJ2-7|.|TRBV4-1|TRBD2
CASSHVAGVSYEQYF
TGCGCCAGCAGCCACGTAGCGGGGGTCTCCTACGAGCAGTACTTC
>TRBJ1-2|.|TRBV6-1|.
CASSEEVGGPELDGYTF
TGTGCCAGCAGTGAAGAAGTCGGGGGGCCCGAGTTGGATGGCTACACCTTC
>TRBJ1-5|.|TRBV28|.
CASSFGQLGQPQHF
TGTGCCAGCAGTTTCGGACAGTTAGGGCAGCCCCAGCATTTT
>TRBJ2-5|.|TRBV13|TRBD2
CASSLGLQRDGETQYF
TGTGCCAGCAGCTTAGGGTTGCAGCGGGACGGGGAGACCCAGTACTTC
>TRBJ1-1|.|TRBV19|TRBD1
CASSIRDSNTEAFF
TGTGCCAGTAGTATCCGGGACAGCAACACTGAAGCTTTCTTT
>TRBJ1-1|few|TRBV28|.
CASSPFPGVNTEAFF
TGTGCCAGCAGTCCCTTCCCGGGCGTGAACACTGAAGCTTTCTTT
>TRBJ1-2|once|TRBV2|TRBD1
CASWTAGTADYGYTF
TGTGCCAGCTGGACGGCCGGGACAGCGGACTATGGCTACACCTTC
>TRBJ1-2|.|TRBV29-1|TRBD1
CSAAGTDYGYTF
TGCAGCGCCGCGGGGACAGACTATGGCTACACCTTC
>TRBJ2-7|.|TRBV18|TRBD1
CASSHRGSYEQYF
TGTGCCAGCTCACACAGGGGGTCCTACGAGCAGTACTTC